These 3 T cell receptor beta chains were sequenced from one sample in a study of OX40 agonist ivuxolimab in advanced cancers. The library was obtained by the immunoSEQ multiplex PCR assay. The table was pulled from immuneACCESS by TCRdb, which kept in-frame rearrangements only. Such tables lose some clones; where checked, under half of the loss comes from unresolved V genes, and the rest has no known cause. The table for this sample lists 70,000 to 85,000 clones; about 93% of them were counted only once. The ten largest clones take up 8% to 13% of the sample. This specimen consisted of CD4+ or CD8+ T cells sorted from blood, obtained in a trial of the OX40 agonist ivuxolimab. These receptors all come from an adult with an advanced solid tumor such as melanoma, head and neck, liver or kidney cancer.

This chain joins TRBV19 and TRBJ2-7; either TRBD1 or TRBD2 may fit D (5 bases each). Germline CDR1 is LNHDA and CDR2 is SQIVND (reference sequence). CDR3 length: 18 amino acids. V lost 4 bases, J lost 0 bases, and 22 bases lay in between. CDR3 in DNA: TGTGCCAGTAGTAACGAAGGGTTGGCTGGGACGGTCTCCTACGAGCAGTACTTC. Translation gives CASSNEGLAGTVSYEQYF. The whole variable domain, filled in from reference TRBV19 and TRBJ2-7, reads DGGITQSPKYLFRKEGQNVTLSCEQNLNHDAMYWYRQDPGQGLRLIYYSQIVNDFQKGDIAEGYSVSREKKESFPLTVTSAQKNPTAFYLCASSNEGLAGTVSYEQYFGPGTRLTVT.

CDR3 nucleotides: TGTGCCAGCAGCGCGGGGACAGGCGCGTGGGAGACCCAGTACTTC. Translation gives CASSAGTGAWETQYF. The chain is built from TRBV5-6 and TRBJ2-5; 8 positions match TRBD1. The CDR3 is 15 residues long. Germline V gene sequence: CDR1 SGHDT, CDR2 YYEEEE. Trimming removed 4 bases from V and 5 bases from J; junction bases left unmatched: 10.

The V call is TRBV7-6, the J call TRBJ2-7; D is ambiguous. The V end lost 1 base, the J end lost 7 bases, and 8 bases lay between the germline ends. CDR3 size: 12 residues. Germline CDR1 reads SGHVS; CDR2 reads FNYEAQ. The CDR3 bases are TGTGCCAGCAGCTTAGGTTCTCGGGAGCAGTACTTC. As protein: CASSLGSREQYF.